The 18 T cell receptor beta chains below come from one sample, sequenced in a study of shared clonotypes between healthy human individuals. The repertoire was sequenced with immunoSEQ multiplex PCR; TCRdb's copy has only in-frame clones and lacks some. The repertoire includes millions of clones, more than 80% of them detected once, and around 0.14% sits in the top ten. Sequencing was performed on naive CD4+ T cells sorted from blood. Subset given: CD45RA+ positively selected. Every receptor here comes from a man between 18 and 35 years old in good health.

The chain uses TRBV2 and TRBJ1-6; 9 nucleotides align to TRBD1. CDR1 is SNHLY and CDR2 is FYNNEI in the germline V gene. The CDR3 runs 15 residues. V dropped 0 bases and J dropped 14; count of bases not matched to a gene: 8. DNA of the CDR3: TGTGCCAGCAGTGAAGCAGCAGGGACAGGGCGAACCCTCCACTTT. Translated: CASSEAAGTGRTLHF. Drawing the rest from reference TRBV2 and TRBJ1-6, the complete variable domain is EPEVTQTPSHQVTQMGQEVILRCVPISNHLYFYWYRQILGQKVEFLVSFYNNEISEKSEIFDDQFSVERPDGSNFTLKIRSTKLEDSAMYFCASSEAAGTGRTLHFGNGTRLTVT.

The J gene is TRBJ2-5, the V gene TRBV18, with unresolved D. The CDR3 extends over 15 amino acids. Germline V gives CDR1 KGHSH, CDR2 LQKENI. V lost 0 bases and J 3 bases, leaving 11 bases between the germline ends. CDR3 amino acids: CASSPPVQTKETQYF. In nucleotides, the CDR3 is TGTGCCAGCTCACCACCAGTTCAGACGAAAGAGACCCAGTACTTC.

The rearrangement uses TRBV7-2 and TRBJ2-7; tentatively, D is TRBD1 or TRBD2 (5 bases each). V lost 3 bases and J lost 2, with 14 bases in between. The CDR3 loop spans 15 amino acids. Germline V gene lookup returns CDR1 SGHTA and CDR2 FQGNSA. The CDR3 nucleotides are TGTGCCAGCAGCTTGGTCTGGGACGGAACCTACGAGCAGTACTTC. It yields the protein CASSLVWDGTYEQYF.

The chain combines TRBV9 with TRBJ2-2, with 14 bases that match TRBD2. CDR1 and CDR2 (germline): SGDLS, YYNGEE. CDR3 length equals 16 residues. The V gene end was trimmed by 4 bases and the J gene end by 7 bases; junction bases not matched to a gene: 6. The CDR3 bases are TGTGCCAGCAGCAGGGGACTAGCGGGAGAAGTCGGGGAGCTGTTTTTT. It encodes CASSRGLAGEVGELFF.

A note on this clone: This same CDR3 is encoded by further DNA sequences in the sample. The chain employs TRBV5-1 and TRBJ2-7; D is undetermined. Trimming pared 4 bases from V and 0 bases from J, leaving 11 bases between. Germline CDR1 SGHRS, CDR2 YFSETQ. The CDR3 has 14 residues. CDR3 sequence reads: CASSRGRSSYEQYF. CDR3 in DNA: TGCGCCAGCAGCCGCGGACGAAGCTCCTACGAGCAGTACTTC.

The J gene is TRBJ2-7, the V gene TRBV6-5, with D possibly matching TRBD1 (6 bases). This CDR3 region has 12 residues. CDR1 is MNHEY and CDR2 is SVGAGI in the germline V gene. Deletions cut 7 bases from V and 5 bases from J, with 12 bases between. This CDR3 reads CASTNRVHEQYF. The CDR3, as DNA: TGTGCCAGCACGAACAGGGTCCACGAGCAGTACTTC.

V and J are TRBV18 and TRBJ2-1, with 11 bases aligning to TRBD2. The CDR3 is made up of 17 amino acids. V was clipped by 1 base and J by 2 bases; unmatched bases: 4. Germline CDR1 reads KGHSH; CDR2 reads LQKENI. This chain's CDR3 is CASSPLAGGLTYNEQFF. DNA of the CDR3: TGTGCCAGCTCACCACTAGCGGGGGGGCTGACCTACAATGAGCAGTTCTTC.

This clone was observed once. V and J are TRBV4-1 and TRBJ1-2; D perhaps matches TRBD1 (5 bases). V was cut by 0 bases and J by 1 base, with 12 bases left in between. Looked up from germline, CDR1 is MGHRA and CDR2 is YSYEKL. CDR3 size: 16 residues. The chain's CDR3 is CASSQDRDGYNYGYTF. CDR3 bases: TGCGCCAGCAGCCAAGACCGGGACGGCTATAACTATGGCTACACCTTC.

The chain carries TRBV6-1 and TRBJ2-2, with D possibly matching TRBD1 (5 bases). This CDR3 is built from 12 residues. The V end was cut by 1 base, the J end by 9 bases, with 6 bases between. Germline-derived CDR1 and CDR2 are MNHNS and SASEGT. The CDR3 region is CASSEGGRELFF. DNA for the CDR3: TGTGCCAGCAGTGAAGGGGGCCGGGAGCTGTTTTTT.

CDR3 DNA: TGCGCCAGCAGCCAACCCGGCAGCCGCTCTGGAAACACCATATATTTT. Translation: CASSQPGSRSGNTIYF. The genes are TRBV4-1 and TRBJ1-3; D call uncertain. This CDR3 contains 16 residues. Trimming shortened V by 2 bases and J by 0 bases, and 11 bases separated the two germline ends. Germline V gene sequence: CDR1 MGHRA, CDR2 YSYEKL.

DNA for the CDR3: TGTGCCTGGAGTCGTTGGTACGAGCAGTACTTC. It encodes CAWSRWYEQYF. The gene calls are TRBV30 and TRBJ2-7, with unresolved D. CDR1 GTSNPN and CDR2 SVGIG come from the germline V gene (reference sequence). The V and J ends lost 2 bases and 4 bases respectively, with 6 bases between them. The CDR3 is 11 amino acids.

This sequence joins TRBV7-6 and TRBJ2-4; D gene ambiguous. Trimming took off 4 bases at V and 9 bases at J, with 10 bases between the two ends. In germline, CDR1 is SGHVS, CDR2 FNYEAQ. CDR3 length: 12 residues. DNA for the CDR3: TGTGCCAGCAGCTCTCATGGTGGCATTCAGTACTTC. Amino acid sequence: CASSSHGGIQYF.

Notes on this clone: Distinct nucleotide sequences in the sample also encode this CDR3. V usage is TRBV7-2 and J usage is TRBJ1-1, with a possible D match to TRBD1 (6 bases). The germline V gene encodes CDR1 SGHTA and CDR2 FQGNSA. Between the trimmed V and J ends, which lost 3 bases and 0 bases, there was a span of 8 bases. This CDR3 is built from 14 residues. CDR3: CASSLTGLNTEAFF. The DNA for the CDR3 is TGTGCCAGCAGCTTGACAGGTTTGAACACTGAAGCTTTCTTT.

CDR3 coding DNA: TGTGCCAGCCGAGCGGGGGGGTTCGGAAGCGAAAAACTGTTTTTT. Translated: CASRAGGFGSEKLFF. This sequence joins TRBV28 and TRBJ1-4; perhaps TRBD1 as D (5 bases). In germline, CDR1 is MDHEN, CDR2 SYDVKM. Trimming removed 8 bases from V and 8 bases from J, with 21 bases in between. There are 15 residues in the CDR3.

V gene TRBV7-9 combines with J gene TRBJ2-1, with 8 bases matching TRBD1. V shed 4 bases, J shed 7 bases, and the junction held 6 bases outside the gene matches. Germline V gene lookup returns CDR1 SEHNR and CDR2 FQNEAQ (reference sequence). The CDR3 totals 14 residues. CDR3 region: CASSSQGARNEQFF. DNA of the CDR3: TGTGCCAGCAGCTCCCAGGGGGCGCGAAATGAGCAGTTCTTC.

The genes are TRBV14 and TRBJ2-3; perhaps TRBD2 as D (5 bases). V gave up 0 bases and J gave up 0 bases, with 16 bases separating them. Looked up from germline, CDR1 is SGHDN and CDR2 is FVKESK. The CDR3 is 18 amino acids. The CDR3 spells CASSQDQRGRSSTDTQYF. CDR3 in DNA: TGTGCCAGCAGCCAAGATCAGAGAGGGCGATCTAGCACAGATACGCAGTATTTT.

J is TRBJ1-1 and V is TRBV5-1, with D hard to call. Germline loops: CDR1 SGHRS, CDR2 YFSETQ. V lost 1 base to trimming and J lost 5 bases, with 12 bases between them. The CDR3 runs 14 residues. CDR3 sequence (DNA): TGCGCCAGCAGCTTGTTTCTAGGAGAAACTGAAGCTTTCTTT. Amino acids: CASSLFLGETEAFF.

The chain uses TRBV10-1 and TRBJ1-6, with D uncertain. In germline, CDR1 is WNHNN, CDR2 SYGVQD (reference sequence). Trimming pared 1 base from V and 10 bases from J, leaving 8 bases between. This CDR3 is 13 amino acids long. The CDR3 loop reads CASSEWEGSPLHF. CDR3 coding DNA: TGCGCCAGCAGTGAGTGGGAGGGATCACCCCTCCACTTT.